This T cell receptor (beta chain) comes out of a study of blood T cell repertoires in COVID-19. About the study: Spain, Italy and the United States supplied samples that represented acute and convalescent COVID-19.

In the authors' methods: Reference gene primer amplification in the assay estimated nucleated cell counts. TCRdb's copy holds only in-frame clones and misses some; the assay was immunoSEQ multiplex PCR. V and J calls and clone size are given by that table; D and trimming were obtained from the DNA. The table records about 200,000 clones, 82% of them present only once. V shed 0 bases and J 4 bases; nucleotides not matched to a gene: 17. The V gene's germline CDR1 is LGHNA and CDR2 YSLEER. There are 19 residues in the CDR3. The clonotype originates from a woman aged 60-75 years with acute COVID-19. The V call is TRBV4-3, the J call TRBJ1-1, with 7 bases fitting TRBD1. The sequencing input was PBMCs or T cells enriched from blood (not recorded which). CDR3 nucleotide sequence: TGCGCCAGCAGCCAAGAACTAAGCGGGAGACAGGGAAAACGCACTGAAGCTTTCTTT. Protein: CASSQELSGRQGKRTEAFF.